The present T cell receptor beta chain was sequenced within a study of post-analysis software for immune sequencing data. About the study: Disease courses included relapsing-remitting, secondary progressive and progressive-relapsing multiple sclerosis. Notes on the study in general: Controls showed lower frequencies than patients for roughly five TRBV segments, and TRBV5-6, TRBV5-1 and TRBV20-1 were among these.

The CDR3 has 14 amino acids. Germline lookup yields CDR1 SEHNR and CDR2 FQNEAQ (reference sequence). Presence of unique molecular identifiers characterized the TCR beta cDNA libraries. From the PCR reads, TCRdb called clonotypes with MiXCR, one entry per CDR3 protein. The profile shows hundreds of thousands of distinct CDR3 sequences, over 45% of them singletons. Points on this clonotype: What it binds is unknown. A clone one base away is much larger, so this may be a read error.

The receptor was derived from a girl aged 2 to 10 with multiple sclerosis. The chain uses TRBV7-9 and TRBJ2-7, with D unclear. Near its end, the DNA agrees better with TRBJ2-5, so the J call may be wrong. The sequenced material came from blood. In DNA form, the CDR3 reads TGTGCCAGCAGTTATGACTGGATCCAAGAGACCCAGTACTTC. Amino acids: CASSYDWIQETQYF.